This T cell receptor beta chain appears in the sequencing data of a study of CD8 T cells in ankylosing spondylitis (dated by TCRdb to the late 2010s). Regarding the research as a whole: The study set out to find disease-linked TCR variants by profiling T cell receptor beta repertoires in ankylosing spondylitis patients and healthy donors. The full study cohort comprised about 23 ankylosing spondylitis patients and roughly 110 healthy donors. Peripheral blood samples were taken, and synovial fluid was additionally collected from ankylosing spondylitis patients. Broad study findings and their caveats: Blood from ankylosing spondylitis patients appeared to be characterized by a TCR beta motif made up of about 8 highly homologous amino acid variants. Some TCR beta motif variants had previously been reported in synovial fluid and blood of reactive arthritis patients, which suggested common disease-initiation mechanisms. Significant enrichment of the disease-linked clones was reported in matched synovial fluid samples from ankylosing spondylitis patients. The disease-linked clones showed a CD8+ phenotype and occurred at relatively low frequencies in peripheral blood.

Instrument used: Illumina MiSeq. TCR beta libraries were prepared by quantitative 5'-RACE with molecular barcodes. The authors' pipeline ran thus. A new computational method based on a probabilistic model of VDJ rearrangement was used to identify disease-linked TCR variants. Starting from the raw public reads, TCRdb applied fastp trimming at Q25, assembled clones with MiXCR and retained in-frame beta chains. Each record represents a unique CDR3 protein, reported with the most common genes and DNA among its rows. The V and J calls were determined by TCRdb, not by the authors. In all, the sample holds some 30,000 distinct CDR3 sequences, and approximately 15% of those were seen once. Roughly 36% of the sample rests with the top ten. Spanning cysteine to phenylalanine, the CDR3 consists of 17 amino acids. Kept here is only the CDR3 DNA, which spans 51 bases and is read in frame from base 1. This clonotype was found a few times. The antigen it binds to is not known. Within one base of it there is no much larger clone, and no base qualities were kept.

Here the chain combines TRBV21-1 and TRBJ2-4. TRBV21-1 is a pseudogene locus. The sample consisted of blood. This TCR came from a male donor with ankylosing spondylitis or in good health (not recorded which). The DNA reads TGTGCCAGCAGCAAAGCTGGGGTGGGGATAGCCAAAAACATTCAGTACTTC. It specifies CASSKAGVGIAKNIQYF.